Listed here are 10 T cell receptor beta chains from one sample, sequenced in a study of blood T cells in healthy people across ages. A second 7 to 11 cycle PCR used barcoded and J-beta primers. TCRdb passed the 5' RACE reads through MiXCR, listing each CDR3 protein once. The sample records about 1.4 million distinct CDR3 sequences, 55% to 75% being singletons. The specimen sequenced was blood. The receptors were gathered from a man between 18 and 29 years old in good health.

The chain employs TRBV20-1 and TRBJ1-2; the D is unclear. Trimming took 3 bases from V and 1 from J, leaving 9 bases between them. Germline CDR1 and CDR2: DFQATT and SNEGSKA (reference sequence). This CDR3 is 13 amino acids long. The CDR3: CSASAVDNYGYTF. For the CDR3, the DNA is TGCAGTGCTAGCGCTGTGGATAACTATGGCTACACCTTC.

The V and J genes are TRBV12-3 or TRBV12-4 and TRBJ2-3; D gene uncertain. The CDR3 contains 14 residues. V lost 3 bases and J lost 4, with 11 bases in between. CDR3 nucleotides: TGTGCCAGCAGTTTTGGGCCGGTAGCAGATACGCAGTATTTT. It encodes CASSFGPVADTQYF.

J is TRBJ2-5 and V is TRBV12-3 or TRBV12-4; D unclear. The V gene lost 5 bases and the J gene lost 3 bases, with 13 bases spanning the gap. The CDR3 is made up of 14 amino acids. CDR3 protein: CASSVIHGEETQYF. The CDR3 bases are TGTGCCAGCAGTGTGATCCACGGAGAAGAGACCCAGTACTTC.

This clonotype was seen a single time. This chain joins TRBV6-1 and TRBJ2-4; no clear D. TRBJ2-7 matches the DNA end more closely, so the J call is doubtful. The CDR3 extends over 14 amino acids. Germline loops: CDR1 MNHNS, CDR2 SASEGT. CDR3 sequence: CASSEAVQIHEQYF. The CDR3 DNA is TGTGCCAGCAGTGAAGCCGTACAGATCCACGAGCAGTACTTC.

For the CDR3, the DNA is TGTGCCAGCAGTGAAGAGTTATGGAATGAGCAGTTCTTC. Translating it yields CASSEELWNEQFF. The chain carries TRBV2 and TRBJ2-1; no firm D call. V lost 1 base, J lost 7 bases, and 8 bases lay in between. The CDR3 is 13 residues long. The germline V gene encodes CDR1 SNHLY and CDR2 FYNNEI.

The chain is built from TRBV9 and TRBJ2-1; D is unresolved. Germline V CDR1 and CDR2: SGDLS, YYNGEE. V was cut by 5 bases and J by 12 bases, with 15 bases left in between. This CDR3 has 12 amino acids. The CDR3 coding sequence is TGTGCCAGCAGTGACTGGGCGGCCACGCAGTTCTTC. This encodes CASSDWAATQFF.

V gene TRBV6-5 combines with J gene TRBJ1-1; tentatively, D is TRBD1 (5 bases). Per germline, CDR1 MNHEY and CDR2 SVGAGI. The CDR3 loop spans 13 amino acids. V was shortened by 7 bases and J by 4 bases, with 13 bases between the two germline ends. The CDR3 spells CASIGVGGTEAFF. DNA of the CDR3: TGTGCCAGCATAGGGGTCGGAGGCACTGAAGCTTTCTTT.

The chain joins TRBV11-2 to TRBJ2-5; tentatively, D is TRBD1 or TRBD2 (5 bases each). This CDR3 comprises 13 residues. The V and J ends lost 4 bases and 11 bases respectively, with 17 bases between them. Germline CDR1 SGHAT, CDR2 FQNNGV. The chain's CDR3 is CASSSWDAHEQYF. The CDR3 DNA is TGTGCCAGCAGCTCTTGGGACGCCCATGAGCAGTACTTC.

This chain uses TRBV20-1 with TRBJ1-2, with D hard to call. The CDR3 runs to 11 residues. Germline V gene lookup returns CDR1 DFQATT and CDR2 SNEGSKA (reference sequence). The V end was cut by 6 bases, the J end by 4 bases, with 9 bases between. The CDR3, as DNA: TGCAGTGCCCCTGACACCTATGGCTACACCTTC. It translates to CSAPDTYGYTF.

J is TRBJ2-5 and V is TRBV12-3 or TRBV12-4, with 7 bases lining up with TRBD1. CDR3 size: 12 residues. With 5 bases clipped from V and 11 bases from J, the junction kept 8 bases outside the gene matches. CDR3 sequence reads: CASSPDRNEQYF. Written as DNA, the CDR3 is TGTGCCAGCAGTCCGGACAGGAATGAGCAGTACTTC.